The 22 T cell receptor beta chains reported below all come from one sample, sequenced in a study of T-cell memory formation after mild COVID-19. MiXCR, run by TCRdb on the 5' RACE reads, gives a single entry per CDR3 protein. Of 150,000 to 200,000 distinct CDR3 sequences listed, roughly 15% are singletons. Material: PBMCs or a T cell subset sorted from them (not recorded which). These receptors came from an adult woman who had mild COVID-19 (a few samples of this study predate the infection). Cell type and time point are not known.

This clonotype was seen at least ten times. The chain has TRBV5-1 and TRBJ2-7, with D perhaps matching TRBD1 (6 bases). With 0 bases removed from V and 2 bases from J, the gap between germline ends came to 9 bases. The CDR3 totals 14 residues. Germline V gives CDR1 SGHRS, CDR2 YFSETQ. The CDR3 protein is CASSLAQGTYEQYF. The CDR3 coding sequence is TGCGCCAGCAGCTTGGCCCAGGGGACCTACGAGCAGTACTTC.

Ten or more counts support this clonotype. The rearrangement joins TRBV29-1 to TRBJ1-3; TRBD1 might be the D (6 bases). This CDR3 is 13 amino acids long. CDR1 SQVTM and CDR2 ANQGSEA come from the germline V gene. With 5 bases removed from V and 4 bases from J, the gap between germline ends came to 12 bases. Here the CDR3 DNA reads TGCAGCGTTCGTTGGCAGGGGGGAAACACCATATATTTT. Translated, it gives CSVRWQGGNTIYF.

This clonotype was observed at least ten times. The V gene is TRBV6-4, the J gene TRBJ2-1; the D is unclear. The CDR3 is made up of 13 amino acids. The V gene's germline CDR1 is MRHNA and CDR2 SNTAGT. Trimming cost V 3 bases and J 6 bases, with 9 bases left between them. CDR3 DNA: TGTGCCAGCAGTGAGACCAGTAGCAATGAGCAGTTCTTC. Translation: CASSETSSNEQFF.

This clonotype was detected many times. The J gene is TRBJ2-6, the V gene TRBV18, with 7 bases aligning to TRBD1. The length of the CDR3 is 18 residues. Germline assignment: CDR1 KGHSH and CDR2 LQKENI. The V gene end was trimmed by 1 base and the J gene end by 0 bases; junction bases not matched to a gene: 6. CDR3 amino acids: CASSPRTGALSGANVLTF. The CDR3 DNA is TGTGCCAGCTCACCACGAACAGGGGCTCTCTCTGGGGCCAACGTCCTGACTTTC. Based on the CDR3 plus reference TRBV18 and TRBJ2-6, the full variable domain is NAGVMQNPRHLVRRRGQEARLRCSPMKGHSHVYWYRQLPEEGLKFMVYLQKENIIDESGMPKERFSAEFPKEGPSILRIQQVVRGDSAAYFCASSPRTGALSGANVLTFGAGSRLTVL.

This chain uses TRBV2 with TRBJ1-5; 7 bases fit TRBD1. Trimming took 8 bases from V and 2 from J; bases not matched to a gene: 6. The CDR3 loop spans 14 amino acids. Germline CDR1 and CDR2: SNHLY and FYNNEI. DNA of the CDR3: TGTGCCAGCGGTAGACAGGGCGGCAATCAGCCCCAGCATTTT. This encodes CASGRQGGNQPQHF.

This rearrangement joins TRBV5-1 to TRBJ1-6; D may be TRBD1 (5 bases). Per the germline V gene, CDR1 is SGHRS and CDR2 is YFSETQ. Trimming cost V 0 bases and J 5 bases, with 12 bases left between them. CDR3 length equals 16 residues. Written as DNA, the CDR3 is TGCGCCAGCAGCTTGGGGCCGAGAGGGGATAATTCACCCCTCCACTTT. Protein: CASSLGPRGDNSPLHF.

This clonotype turned up a few times. The gene calls are TRBV5-4 and TRBJ2-5, with TRBD1 matching 10 bases. J lost 7 bases, V lost 0 bases, and 9 bases had no gene match. The germline CDR1 and CDR2 sequences are SGHNT and YYREEE (reference sequence). The CDR3 is made up of 16 amino acids. The DNA of the CDR3 is TGTGCCAGCAGCTTGGGAGGGGGACAGGGGTACGGGACCCAGTACTTC. This sequence encodes CASSLGGGQGYGTQYF.

The table lists this clonotype with a few counts. A read error may account for a junction end that differs from germline. The chain is built from TRBV20-1 and TRBJ2-1; D possibly corresponds to TRBD2 (5 bases). The CDR3 runs 14 residues. CDR1 and CDR2 (germline): DFQATT, SNEGSKA (reference sequence). CDR3 protein: CSARAAISYNEQFF. DNA of the CDR3: TGCAGTGCGAGAGCGGCTATATCCTACAATGAGCAGTTCTTC.

Concerning this clonotype itself: A junction end diverges from the germline sequence, so it may reflect a read error. The chain is built from TRBV25-1 and TRBJ2-1; TRBD2 agrees at 14 bases. CDR3 length: 15 residues. Germline V gene lookup returns CDR1 MGHDK and CDR2 SYGVNS. CDR3 sequence: CSSSMGLAGAGEQFF. DNA of the CDR3: TGTTCCAGCAGTATGGGACTAGCGGGAGCGGGGGAGCAGTTCTTC.

The chain employs TRBV6-2 or TRBV6-3 and TRBJ2-2; perhaps D is TRBD1 or TRBD2 (5 bases each). This CDR3 is built from 16 residues. The germline gives CDR1 MNHEY, CDR2 SVGEGT. Between the trimmed V and J ends, which lost 8 bases and 5 bases, there was a span of 21 bases. The CDR3 DNA follows: TGTGCCAGCGCCCGGAGGACAAGCAGTGAAACCGGGGAGCTGTTTTTT. It is translated as CASARRTSSETGELFF.

This chain uses TRBV7-9 with TRBJ2-2, with D perhaps TRBD2 (6 bases). Germline V gene lookup returns CDR1 SEHNR and CDR2 FQNEAQ (reference sequence). This CDR3 has 15 residues. V was clipped by 5 bases and J by 6 bases, with 16 bases between them. In DNA form, the CDR3 reads TGTGCCAGCAGCCCCGGCACTAGCAAGGCCGGGGAGCTGTTTTTT. Amino acids: CASSPGTSKAGELFF.

In this sample, this clonotype turned up many times. J is TRBJ2-7 and V is TRBV7-2; D unclear. Trimming took off 5 bases at V and 5 bases at J, with 16 bases between the two ends. The germline CDR1 and CDR2 sequences are SGHTA and FQGNSA. The CDR3 spans 14 residues. CDR3 DNA: TGTGCCAGCAGCCCGACGTGGTTTCGGGACGAGCAGTACTTC. It is translated as CASSPTWFRDEQYF. The whole variable domain, remainder taken from reference TRBV7-2 and TRBJ2-7, is GAGVSQSPSNKVTEKGKDVELRCDPISGHTALYWYRQSLGQGLEFLIYFQGNSAPDKSGLPSDRFSAERTGGSVSTLTIQRTQQEDSAVYLCASSPTWFRDEQYFGPGTRLTVT.

This chain uses TRBV7-9 with TRBJ2-1; unclear D gene. V dropped 2 bases and J dropped 8 bases, with 7 bases sitting between them. The CDR3 runs to 12 residues. From germline, CDR1 is SEHNR and CDR2 FQNEAQ (reference sequence). The CDR3 nucleotides read TGTGCCAGCAGCTTATCCCTCCATGAGCAGTTCTTC. Its translation is CASSLSLHEQFF.

This clonotype was seen a handful of times. The J gene is TRBJ2-5, the V gene TRBV5-1; TRBD2 might be the D (5 bases). From germline, CDR1 is SGHRS and CDR2 YFSETQ. V was clipped by 2 bases and J by 5 bases, with 19 bases between them. The CDR3 extends over 16 amino acids. The CDR3 region has the DNA TGCGCCAGCAGCTTCTCAGCGGCCGCTGAGCGGGAGACCCAGTACTTC. It encodes CASSFSAAAERETQYF.

This clonotype was detected only a few times. V usage is TRBV7-3 and J usage is TRBJ1-6; TRBD1 matches 9 bases. The length of the CDR3 is 15 residues. With 3 bases clipped from V and 7 bases from J, the junction kept 4 bases outside the gene matches. From germline, CDR1 is SGHTA and CDR2 FQGTGA. CDR3 loop: CASSLQGQGNSPLHF. The CDR3 coding sequence is TGTGCCAGCAGCTTGCAAGGACAGGGGAATTCACCCCTCCACTTT. Using reference TRBV7-3 and TRBJ1-6 for the parts outside the CDR3, the full variable domain is GAGVSQTPSNKVTEKGKYVELRCDPISGHTALYWYRQSLGQGPEFLIYFQGTGAADDSGLPNDRFFAVRPEGSVSTLKIQRTERGDSAVYLCASSLQGQGNSPLHFGNGTRLTVT.

The J gene is TRBJ1-2, the V gene TRBV10-3; 7 nucleotides line up with TRBD1. After removal of 7 bases from V and 6 bases from J, the junction contained 11 bases not matched to a gene. Per the germline V gene, CDR1 is ENHRY and CDR2 is SYGVKD. The CDR3 is 14 residues long. CDR3 coding DNA: TGTGCCATCACCGGGGACAGAGGCTGGGATGGCTACACCTTC. Translating gives CAITGDRGWDGYTF.

In this sample, this clonotype turned up a few times. The V and J genes are TRBV12-3 or TRBV12-4 and TRBJ2-2; maybe TRBD2 (6 bases). The CDR3 contains 15 residues. V was cut by 6 bases and J by 3 bases, with 14 bases left in between. As DNA, the CDR3 is TGTGCCAGCAGCGGAGGGGTCATGGACACCGGGGAGCTGTTTTTT. It specifies CASSGGVMDTGELFF.

This clonotype was counted many times. The chain carries TRBV11-2 and TRBJ2-1; D remains unclear. V lost 8 bases and J lost 6, with 11 bases in between. This CDR3 contains 12 residues. Germline V gene lookup returns CDR1 SGHAT and CDR2 FQNNGV. CDR3 region: CASGIDGNEQFF. CDR3 nucleotide sequence: TGTGCCAGCGGCATTGATGGCAATGAGCAGTTCTTC.

V and J are TRBV30 and TRBJ2-3; D gene ambiguous. V lost 0 bases, J lost 0 bases, and 10 bases lay in between. Germline lookup yields CDR1 GTSNPN and CDR2 SVGIG (reference sequence). The CDR3 spans 15 residues. The CDR3 DNA reads as TGTGCCTGGAGTGTACGGTATGAGAGCACAGATACGCAGTATTTT. Protein sequence: CAWSVRYESTDTQYF.

The chain links TRBV6-2 or TRBV6-3 to TRBJ2-1; possible D gene TRBD1, 6 bases. This CDR3 has 15 residues. The ends were cut back, 10 bases at V and 2 bases at J, with 18 bases in the middle. Looked up from germline, CDR1 is MNHEY and CDR2 is SVGEGT. The CDR3 protein is CATHVGRGTYNEQFF. Written as DNA, the CDR3 is TGTGCCACCCATGTGGGCAGGGGTACCTACAATGAGCAGTTCTTC.

In its sample, this clonotype was seen many times. V is TRBV12-3 or TRBV12-4 and J is TRBJ1-5; D remains ambiguous. Trimming stripped 5 bases from V and 5 bases from J, with 13 bases between. The CDR3 extends over 14 amino acids. The DNA for the CDR3 is TGTGCCAGCAGTACCTGGACCGGGGATCAGCCCCAGCATTTT. It encodes CASSTWTGDQPQHF.

This clonotype has a handful of counts. The chain has TRBV6-4 and TRBJ2-2; tentatively, D is TRBD1 (5 bases). The V end was cut by 3 bases, the J end by 5 bases, with 13 bases between. CDR1 and CDR2 (germline): MRHNA, SNTAGT. CDR3 length: 15 residues. For the CDR3, the DNA is TGTGCCAGCAGTGAGATGAAGGGGAAGACCGGGGAGCTGTTTTTT. Protein sequence: CASSEMKGKTGELFF.